The T cell receptor (beta chain) described here comes from a study of OX40 agonist ivuxolimab in advanced cancers. The CDR3 has 14 residues. Germline V gives CDR1 SNHLY, CDR2 FYNNEI. V was clipped by 7 bases and J by 0 bases, with 13 bases between them. Clones were sequenced by immunoSEQ multiplex PCR, and TCRdb holds only the in-frame ones, with some missing. Of 50,000 to 70,000 clones listed, just over 85% were seen once; the top ten hold over 1%. The clonotype was recovered from an adult with an advanced solid tumor such as melanoma, head and neck, liver or kidney cancer. The rearrangement uses TRBV2 and TRBJ2-7; D is unclear. Sequenced material: CD4+ or CD8+ T cells sorted from blood, taken in a trial of the OX40 agonist ivuxolimab. DNA for the CDR3: TGTGCCAGCAAGCTGACGGAGAGCTCCTACGAGCAGTACTTC. Protein sequence: CASKLTESSYEQYF.